One sample yielded the 7 T cell receptor beta chains listed below, sequenced in a study of shared clonotypes between healthy human individuals. Using immunoSEQ multiplex PCR, the repertoire was profiled, and TCRdb retains in-frame clones only, with some absent. The sample contains about 590,000 clones, just under 97% of which appear only once. The naive CD8 subset, CD45RO-negative cells positively selected for CCR7, excluded terminally differentiated effector memory CD45RA+ cells. The sample was naive CD8+ T cells sorted from blood. These receptors came from a young woman in good health.

The CDR3 coding sequence is TGTGCCAGCGGGAGGGGAGTCGAGCAGTACTTC. Protein: CASGRGVEQYF. The chain combines TRBV28 with TRBJ2-7; 7 positions match TRBD2. The CDR3 runs 11 residues. Germline V gene lookup returns CDR1 MDHEN and CDR2 SYDVKM. Trimming removed 8 bases from V and 6 bases from J; junction bases left unmatched: 4.

V gene TRBV19 combines with J gene TRBJ1-1, with 11 bases lining up with TRBD1. This CDR3 region has 16 residues. V shed 10 bases, J shed 2 bases, and the junction held 12 bases outside the gene matches. The V gene's germline CDR1 is LNHDA and CDR2 SQIVND (reference sequence). The CDR3 here is CATPGQGGNFNTEAFF. CDR3 DNA: TGTGCCACCCCGGGACAGGGGGGAAATTTTAACACTGAAGCTTTCTTT.

The chain couples TRBV9 to TRBJ2-2, with unresolved D. Trimming removed 2 bases at V and 5 bases at J, with 13 bases between. CDR1 SGDLS and CDR2 YYNGEE come from the germline V gene. The CDR3 extends over 15 amino acids. CDR3 region: CASSVASLGTGELFF. DNA of the CDR3: TGTGCCAGCAGCGTTGCGAGCTTGGGTACCGGGGAGCTGTTTTTT.

This chain links TRBV7-9 with TRBJ1-2; unclear D gene. This CDR3 contains 18 residues. V dropped 5 bases and J dropped 0 bases, with 22 bases sitting between them. Germline loops: CDR1 SEHNR, CDR2 FQNEAQ (reference sequence). The CDR3 region has the DNA TGTGCCAGCAGCCCCCTAGCCGTAGGATGGGGAGCTAACTATGGCTACACCTTC. Its protein product is CASSPLAVGWGANYGYTF.

V gene TRBV1 combines with J gene TRBJ2-7; the table's TRBD1 call for D was not verified on the DNA. TRBV1 is marked as a pseudogene. The CDR3 has 13 residues. The DNA for the CDR3 is TGCACCAGCAGCCAAGGAACATCTTACGAGCAGTACTTC. This translates into CTSSQGTSYEQYF.

A note on this clone: Relative to the germline gene, one junction end is altered; a read error may explain this. The genes are TRBV5-8 and TRBJ1-6; the D gene is possibly TRBD1 (5 bases). The CDR3 runs to 13 residues. CDR1 SGHTS and CDR2 YDEGEE come from the germline V gene. CDR3 in DNA: TGTGCCAGCAGCCTGTCGACCGGGACTGCGGGGAGCTTT. Translating gives CASSLSTGTAGSF.

The V gene is TRBV5-6, the J gene TRBJ2-5; 10 nucleotides align to TRBD1. The CDR3 spans 16 residues. CDR1 SGHDT and CDR2 YYEEEE come from the germline V gene. After removal of 4 bases from V and 1 base from J, the junction contained 7 bases not matched to a gene. In DNA, the CDR3 is TGTGCCAGCAGCCGTGACAGGGGGCGACTCCAAGAGACCCAGTACTTC. Its translation is CASSRDRGRLQETQYF.